This T cell receptor beta chain was retrieved from a study of shared clonotypes between healthy human individuals. This clone was seen a few times. Trimming at V came to 4 bases and at J to 3 bases, leaving 6 bases not matched to a gene. Per the germline V gene, CDR1 is MGHDK and CDR2 is SYGVNS. The CDR3 loop spans 14 amino acids. TCRdb's table, derived via immunoSEQ multiplex PCR, lists solely in-frame clones and lacks some. The sample yields approximately 82,000 clones, around 57% seen once. This chain links TRBV25-1 with TRBJ2-7, with 7 nucleotides matching TRBD1. This sequence was found in a young man in good health. The specimen was memory CD8+ T cells sorted from blood. Subset of the sample: CD45RO+ cells pooled with CCR7-negative TemRA cells. The CDR3 sequence: CASSGRTGLYEQYF. The CDR3 coding sequence is TGTGCCAGCAGTGGAAGGACAGGTCTCTACGAGCAGTACTTC.